The next 20 T cell receptor beta chains were all read from a single sample in a study of T-cell reconstitution after alpha-beta-depleted transplantation in children. Preparation of the TCRbeta library involved a method that used unique molecular identifiers. TCRdb reanalysed the PCR reads using MiXCR and keeps one entry per CDR3 protein. The table records around 500,000 distinct CDR3 sequences, 23% of them present only once. Sequenced material: PBMCs, mostly from graft donor cells, taken 360 days after TCRalphabeta/CD19-depleted stem cell transplant. These receptors originate from a boy in the first two years of life who had a stem cell transplant for acute myeloid leukemia, so the T cells may come from the graft donor.

This chain joins TRBV6-5 and TRBJ2-1; 11 bases match TRBD1. J was trimmed by 8 bases and V by 8 bases; bases with no gene match: 8. There are 14 residues in the CDR3. Germline V lookup: CDR1 MNHEY, CDR2 SVGAGI. DNA of the CDR3: TGTGCCAGCCATCCGGGACAGGGGGGCTATGAGCAGTTCTTC. Its translation: CASHPGQGGYEQFF.

This clonotype has at least ten counts. Here the CDR3 reads CASSYSRTPTGELFF. In DNA, the CDR3 is TGTGCCAGCAGTTACTCCAGGACTCCCACCGGGGAGCTGTTTTTT. The chain links TRBV6-5 to TRBJ2-2; the D gene is possibly TRBD2 (5 bases). From germline, CDR1 is MNHEY and CDR2 SVGAGI. The CDR3 has 15 amino acids. Trimming took 0 bases from V and 4 from J, leaving 9 bases between them.

The chain combines TRBV28 with TRBJ2-7; possibly TRBD2 for D (6 bases). V gave up 8 bases and J gave up 4 bases, with 15 bases separating them. Germline V lookup: CDR1 MDHEN, CDR2 SYDVKM. This CDR3 region has 13 residues. Written as DNA, the CDR3 is TGTGCCAGCGGTAGGGACGGAGGGTACGAGCAGTACGTC. Encoded protein: CASGRDGGYEQYV.

The genes are TRBV14 and TRBJ2-7; D remains ambiguous. In germline, CDR1 is SGHDN, CDR2 FVKESK. Trimming took off 4 bases at V and 0 bases at J, with 10 bases between the two ends. The CDR3 has 14 residues. The CDR3 DNA is TGTGCCAGCAGCCCAAACAGAGTCTCCTACGAGCAGTACTTC. This encodes CASSPNRVSYEQYF. Looking up the rest from reference TRBV14 and TRBJ2-7 gives the full variable domain: EAGVTQFPSHSVIEKGQTVTLRCDPISGHDNLYWYRRVMGKEIKFLLHFVKESKQDESGMPNNRFLAERTGGTYSTLKVQPAELEDSGVYFCASSPNRVSYEQYFGPGTRLTVT.

The DNA for the CDR3 is TGTGCCAGCAGCTCCGTAGGGGACGCGATCGATCCTCGCGATACGCAGTATTTT. It translates to CASSSVGDAIDPRDTQYF. The chain couples TRBV5-6 to TRBJ2-3; D could derive from TRBD1 or TRBD2 (5 bases each). Between the trimmed V and J ends, which lost 3 bases and 6 bases, there was a span of 26 bases. Germline V lookup: CDR1 SGHDT, CDR2 YYEEEE. This CDR3 region has 18 residues. Using reference TRBV5-6 and TRBJ2-3 for the parts outside the CDR3, the full variable domain is DAGVTQSPTHLIKTRGQQVTLRCSPKSGHDTVSWYQQALGQGPQFIFQYYEEEERQRGNFPDRFSGHQFPNYSSELNVNALLLGDSALYLCASSSVGDAIDPRDTQYFGPGTRLTVL.

The sample holds a few counts of this clonotype. This chain connects TRBV20-1 to TRBJ2-5, with 8 positions matching TRBD2. Trimming at V came to 6 bases and at J to 2 bases, leaving 5 bases not matched to a gene. CDR3 length: 13 amino acids. Per germline, CDR1 DFQATT and CDR2 SNEGSKA (reference sequence). The CDR3 protein is CSADTSGQETQYF. DNA for the CDR3: TGCAGTGCGGACACTAGCGGACAAGAGACCCAGTACTTC.

This clonotype was found many times. The chain links TRBV10-3 to TRBJ1-1, with D maybe TRBD1 (5 bases). Trimming removed 3 bases from V and 5 bases from J, with 10 bases in between. Germline CDR1 reads ENHRY; CDR2 reads SYGVKD. This CDR3 spans 13 amino acids. The CDR3 nucleotides read TGTGCCATCAGTGAAGATGGGGGAACTGAAGCTTTCTTT. Translated: CAISEDGGTEAFF.

The rearrangement joins TRBV12-3 or TRBV12-4 to TRBJ1-5, with D hard to call. The CDR3 is 14 residues long. Trimming removed 1 base from V and 0 bases from J, with 4 bases in between. The CDR3 loop is CASSLGFSNQPQHF. The CDR3 DNA sequence: TGTGCCAGCAGTTTAGGTTTTAGCAATCAGCCCCAGCATTTT.

This clonotype showed up just a few times. The rearrangement joins TRBV24-1 to TRBJ2-5, with a tentative D call TRBD2 (7 bases). Between the trimmed V and J ends, which lost 4 bases and 5 bases, there was a span of 16 bases. From germline, CDR1 is KGHDR and CDR2 SFDVKD. The CDR3 runs to 15 residues. The CDR3 protein is CATSEAKGGGETQYF. Here the CDR3 DNA reads TGTGCCACCAGTGAAGCCAAAGGGGGGGGGGAGACCCAGTACTTC.

This clonotype was recorded many times. The gene calls are TRBV6-5 and TRBJ1-5, with a weak D call TRBD1 (6 bases). V lost 4 bases and J 3 bases, leaving 13 bases between the germline ends. The CDR3 runs 15 residues. Per germline, CDR1 MNHEY and CDR2 SVGAGI. The CDR3 DNA sequence: TGTGCCAGCAGTTCGACCACAGGGCCCAATCAGCCCCAGCATTTT. Amino acid sequence: CASSSTTGPNQPQHF.

This clonotype occurred many times. The rearrangement uses TRBV7-2 and TRBJ2-2, with 8 nucleotides matching TRBD2. V trimming: 6 bases; J trimming: 0 bases; junction bases outside the gene matches: 9. CDR3 length: 17 residues. CDR1 is SGHTA, CDR2 FQGNSA, per germline. For the CDR3, the DNA is TGTGCCAGCAGTCGAAGAGCGGGGGCCGCGAACACCGGGGAGCTGTTTTTT. Its protein is CASSRRAGAANTGELFF.

V gene TRBV10-3 combines with J gene TRBJ2-3, with D unresolved. The V end lost 0 bases, the J end lost 4 bases, and 8 bases lay between the germline ends. Germline V gives CDR1 ENHRY, CDR2 SYGVKD. The CDR3 extends over 14 amino acids. The CDR3 spells CAISESWISDTQYF. CDR3 DNA: TGTGCCATCAGTGAGTCATGGATATCAGATACGCAGTATTTT.

This clonotype was found many times. This chain links TRBV12-3 or TRBV12-4 with TRBJ1-3; TRBD1 agrees at 9 bases. The CDR3 consists of 14 residues. V trimming: 6 bases; J trimming: 4 bases; junction bases outside the gene matches: 4. Here the CDR3 DNA reads TGTGCCAGCAGACAGGGGGCTACAGGAAACACCATATATTTT. This encodes CASRQGATGNTIYF.

This clonotype has only a few counts. V and J are TRBV2 and TRBJ2-7; D remains ambiguous. Looked up from germline, CDR1 is SNHLY and CDR2 is FYNNEI. CDR3 size: 13 residues. V shed 1 base and J shed 2 bases, with 6 bases lying between them. CDR3 nucleotides: TGTGCCAGCAGTGAAGGTCTAACCTACGAGCAGTACTTC. Translated, it gives CASSEGLTYEQYF.

In this sample, this clonotype turned up a few times. V and J are TRBV7-3 and TRBJ2-1, with a tentative D call TRBD2 (5 bases). This CDR3 is 13 amino acids long. The V end lost 5 bases, the J end lost 8 bases, and 13 bases lay between the germline ends. From germline, CDR1 is SGHTA and CDR2 FQGTGA. This CDR3 is CASSADGLHEQFF. The CDR3 coding sequence is TGTGCCAGCAGCGCAGATGGACTCCATGAGCAGTTCTTC.

V gene TRBV6-5 combines with J gene TRBJ1-3; D unclear. The CDR3 covers 14 residues. With 3 bases removed from V and 4 bases from J, the gap between germline ends came to 10 bases. Per the germline V gene, CDR1 is MNHEY and CDR2 is SVGAGI. The DNA for the CDR3 is TGTGCCAGCAGTTATGAGGGTGCGGGAAACACCATATATTTT. Translated, it gives CASSYEGAGNTIYF.

The J gene is TRBJ2-3, the V gene TRBV5-6, with D unclear. Germline CDR1 reads SGHDT; CDR2 reads YYEEEE. CDR3 size: 15 residues. V lost 6 bases to trimming and J lost 4 bases, with 18 bases between them. The CDR3 here is CASKTPLEYPDTQYF. The CDR3 DNA is TGTGCCAGCAAAACCCCTCTGGAGTATCCAGATACGCAGTATTTT. The full variable domain, with the rest looked up from reference TRBV5-6 and TRBJ2-3, is DAGVTQSPTHLIKTRGQQVTLRCSPKSGHDTVSWYQQALGQGPQFIFQYYEEEERQRGNFPDRFSGHQFPNYSSELNVNALLLGDSALYLCASKTPLEYPDTQYFGPGTRLTVL.

In this sample, this clonotype turned up many times. This chain joins TRBV15 and TRBJ2-7; possibly TRBD1 for D (5 bases). CDR1 is LNHNV, CDR2 YYDKDF, per germline (reference sequence). This CDR3 spans 15 amino acids. Trimming took off 0 bases at V and 1 base at J, with 10 bases between the two ends. The CDR3 DNA follows: TGTGCCACCAGCAGAGATGCCAGGGTTTCCTACGAGCAGTACTTC. This codes for CATSRDARVSYEQYF.

The count of this clonotype is one. V gene TRBV7-2 combines with J gene TRBJ2-1; 8 bases agree with TRBD2. Unmatched junction bases numbered 4, after V lost 1 base and J lost 5 bases. CDR1 is SGHTA, CDR2 FQGNSA, per germline. The CDR3 loop spans 15 amino acids. In DNA, the CDR3 is TGTGCCAGCAGCTTAGATAGCGGGGCGAACAATGAGCAGTTCTTC. Translation: CASSLDSGANNEQFF. Drawing the rest from reference TRBV7-2 and TRBJ2-1, the complete variable domain is GAGVSQSPSNKVTEKGKDVELRCDPISGHTALYWYRQSLGQGLEFLIYFQGNSAPDKSGLPSDRFSAERTGGSVSTLTIQRTQQEDSAVYLCASSLDSGANNEQFFGPGTRLTVL.

This clonotype has only a few counts. This rearrangement joins TRBV28 to TRBJ2-7; D is unclear. Germline V lookup: CDR1 MDHEN, CDR2 SYDVKM. This CDR3 comprises 14 residues. The V gene lost 10 bases and the J gene lost 0 bases, with 16 bases spanning the gap. The CDR3 DNA reads TGTGCCACCCTACAGACGGGCAGCTCCTACGAGCAGTACTTC. Translation: CATLQTGSSYEQYF. Full variable domain (remainder filled in from reference TRBV28 and TRBJ2-7): DVKVTQSSRYLVKRTGEKVFLECVQDMDHENMFWYRQDPGLGLRLIYFSYDVKMKEKGDIPEGYSVSREKKERFSLILESASTNQTSMYLCATLQTGSSYEQYFGPGTRLTVT.